This T cell receptor (beta chain) is drawn from a study of shared clonotypes between healthy human individuals. Background on the study: The study used three CD4 naive, three CD4 memory, two CD8 naive and one CD8 memory plate per donor. Study outcomes and limitations: Researchers sampled only blood; tissue repertoires likely differ. Incomplete sequencing of sorted subsets was indicated by rarefaction despite large depth.

Terminally differentiated effector memory CD45RA+ cells were excluded from the naive CD8 cells, which were CD45RO-negative and positively selected for CCR7. Comments on this clone: Its cognate antigen is unknown.

When replicate PCRs were run on sorted subsets, they used about 200 ng DNA, around 33,000 T cell genomes. Data came from immunoSEQ multiplex PCR; TCRdb stores just in-frame clones and leaves some out. The sample includes about 1,800,000 clones, 85% to 95% of them seen just once. The CDR3 loop spans 14 amino acids. V lost 4 bases and J lost 4, with 14 bases in between. Germline V gives CDR1 SEHNR, CDR2 FQNEAQ (reference sequence). The rearrangement joins TRBV7-9 to TRBJ2-7; either TRBD1 or TRBD2 may supply D (5 bases each). Sequencing input: naive CD8+ T cells sorted from blood. The sequence came from a man aged 18 to 29 in good health. The CDR3 loop reads CASSSRGKPYEQYF. The CDR3, as DNA: TGTGCCAGCAGCTCCCGGGGCAAACCTTACGAGCAGTACTTC.